This T cell receptor (beta chain) was recorded in a study of blood T cells in healthy people across ages. Findings and limits, study-wide: A roughly linear fall in TCR beta diversity per million T cells was seen with increasing age.

This CDR3 region has 17 residues. Then a second PCR, running about 6 to 11 cycles, was carried out with a sample-barcoded 5' primer and a J-beta primer mix. TCRdb re-called the 5' RACE reads with MiXCR, one entry per CDR3 protein. The sample shows about 1.8 million distinct CDR3 sequences, around half of them seen only once. This clonotype was seen a few times. Its target is not known. V usage is TRBV21-1 and J usage is TRBJ1-6. TRBV21-1 is shown as a pseudogene. The origin of this receptor is a middle-aged woman in good health. The sequenced sample was blood. The CDR3 spells CASSFVGLSSYNSPLHF. The CDR3 nucleotides are TGTGCCAGCAGTTTCGTCGGGCTGAGCTCCTATAATTCACCCCTCCACTTT.